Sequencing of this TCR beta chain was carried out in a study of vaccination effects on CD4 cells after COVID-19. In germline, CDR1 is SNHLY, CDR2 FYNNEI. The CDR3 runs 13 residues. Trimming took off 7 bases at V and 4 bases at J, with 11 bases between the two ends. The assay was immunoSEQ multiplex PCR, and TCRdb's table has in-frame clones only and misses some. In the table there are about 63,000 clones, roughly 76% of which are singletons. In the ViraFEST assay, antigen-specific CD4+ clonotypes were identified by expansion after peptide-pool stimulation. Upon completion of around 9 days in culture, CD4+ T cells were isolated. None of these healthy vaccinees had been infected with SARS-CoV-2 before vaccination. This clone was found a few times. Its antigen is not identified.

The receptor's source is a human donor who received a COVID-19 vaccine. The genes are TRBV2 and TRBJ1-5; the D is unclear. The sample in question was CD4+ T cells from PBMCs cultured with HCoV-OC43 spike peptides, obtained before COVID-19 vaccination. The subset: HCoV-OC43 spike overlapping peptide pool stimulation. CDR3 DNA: TGTGCCAGCACGAAGGACCTAAATCAGCCCCAGCATTTT. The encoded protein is CASTKDLNQPQHF.